This section outlines one T cell receptor (beta chain) sequence together with its context. This clonotype has ten or more counts. It lacks a known antigen. The input lacks base qualities; no much larger clone sits a single base away. Genomic DNA was used as template for profiling of TCR beta VDJ combinations and CDR3 sequences. An Illumina HiSeq 2000 was used for TCR repertoire sequencing. The study's own analysis went as follows. Repertoire assessment relied on Simpson's diversity index, CDR3 size and DJ length profiles, and TRBV/TRBJ rearrangement plots. The immunodominant clone was defined as the most abundant DNA sequence in deep sequencing data. CDR3 amino acid sequences were checked for sharing across subjects and were also compared against the VDJdb database and published repertoires. TCRdb reprocessing: public reads trimmed at Q25 with fastp, clones called with MiXCR, in-frame beta chains kept. Every distinct CDR3 protein forms one entry, paired with its most common genes and DNA. The V and J calls were determined by TCRdb, not by the authors. Here the sample has fewer than 200,000 distinct CDR3 sequences; 48% occur a single time. The biggest ten clones account for roughly 13% of the sample.

The patients picked for sequencing were ones in whom flow cytometry had shown an expansion of CD8+CD57+ cells. Every patient had severe acquired aplastic anemia, diagnosed using the International Study of Aplastic Anemia and Agranulocytosis and Camitta criteria. No therapy had been received by the patients at the time of blood sampling. In the study, sorted CD4+ and CD8+ blood T cells from patients with severe aplastic anemia and from healthy subjects underwent deep sequencing of TCR repertoires. Patients were enrolled in the USA under clinicaltrials.gov protocols 00001620, 01623167, 00001397, 00071045, 00081523 and 00961064. Ficoll-Paque density gradient centrifugation was used to isolate peripheral blood mononuclear cells. CD4+ and CD8+ T cells were sorted by FACS or magnetic beads before DNA extraction. This sample is part of a study of CD8+CD57+ T cells in acquired aplastic anemia (dated by TCRdb to 2017 to 2018). Study-wide context: Extracted DNA from sorted CD4+ and CD8+ cells averaged around 2.9 ug, ranging from roughly 0.2 to 30 ug. CD8+CD57+ expansion was defined as frequency above the mean frequency observed in healthy subjects. The research as a whole found: Between patients and healthy controls, no significant difference in CD8+ Simpson's diversity was found (P=0.060). Although 25 to 30 CD8+ CDR3 sequences were shared by patients and controls, these sequences appeared highly expressed in patients and within the immunodominant clones of patients.

From a lookup of the germline V gene, CDR1 and CDR2 are SGHTA and FQGNSA. Trimming takes 8 bases from V and 2 bases from J, and the germline ends sit 13 bases apart. The CDR3 numbers 13 residues from cysteine through phenylalanine. Only the CDR3 part of the read is kept: 39 bases, read in frame from the first base. The sample was sorted CD4+, CD8+, or CD8+CD57+ T cells (not recorded which) from PBMCs. This chain is built from TRBV7-2 and TRBJ2-7; the D match is possibly TRBD1 or TRBD2, with 5 bases aligned in each. The sequence was collected from a human donor with aplastic anemia. This receptor has the CDR3 CASGTPAPYEQYF. The nucleotide sequence reads as follows: TGTGCCAGCGGGACCCCTGCTCCCTACGAGCAGTACTTC.